These 27 T cell receptor beta chains were all obtained from the same sample, sequenced in a study of blood T cells in healthy people across ages. The use of a sample-barcoded 5' primer and a J-beta primer mix characterized a second PCR of roughly 6 to 12 cycles. TCRdb re-analysed the 5' RACE reads in MiXCR, keeping a single row per CDR3 protein. The sample shows fewer than 700,000 distinct CDR3 sequences, roughly 43% of them seen only once. The sample taken for sequencing was blood. The receptors shown here come from an elderly man in good health.

Worth noting for this clonotype: One end of the junction does not line up with germline, which may come from a read error. This rearrangement joins TRBV11-2 to TRBJ2-1, with D perhaps matching TRBD1 (6 bases). Germline V gene sequence: CDR1 SGHAT, CDR2 FQNNGV. This CDR3 spans 13 amino acids. CDR3 amino acids: CAGSLGQLDEQFF. As DNA, the CDR3 is TGTGCCGGCAGCTTAGGACAGCTTGATGAGCAGTTCTTC.

The rearrangement links TRBV7-9 to TRBJ2-1, with unresolved D. The last part of the DNA fits TRBJ2-7 better; the J call may be wrong. The length of the CDR3 is 13 residues. Looked up from germline, CDR1 is SEHNR and CDR2 is FQNEAQ (reference sequence). CDR3 sequence (DNA): TGTGCCAGCAGCGTCCTAGGCGACAATGAGCAGTACTTC. Amino acids: CASSVLGDNEQYF.

In this sample, this clonotype turned up a few times. The chain is built from TRBV4-3 and TRBJ2-1, with D unresolved. Germline V gene sequence: CDR1 LGHNA, CDR2 YSLEER. This CDR3 region has 16 residues. Between the trimmed V and J ends, which lost 0 bases and 0 bases, there was a span of 9 bases. The CDR3 spells CASSQEPRSSYNEQFF. Written as DNA, the CDR3 is TGCGCCAGCAGCCAAGAGCCCCGGAGCTCCTACAATGAGCAGTTCTTC.

The table lists this clonotype with a count of one. The chain carries TRBV5-4 and TRBJ2-1; D might be TRBD2 (6 bases). The germline CDR1 and CDR2 sequences are SGHNT and YYREEE (reference sequence). Trimming removed 3 bases at V and 5 bases at J, with 15 bases between. This CDR3 contains 15 residues. In DNA form, the CDR3 reads TGTGCCAGCAGCTCGTTTTGGGGAGGCCACAATGAGCAGTTCTTC. It yields the protein CASSSFWGGHNEQFF.

The chain carries TRBV12-3 or TRBV12-4 and TRBJ2-3, with TRBD2 identical over 12 bases. After removal of 8 bases from V and 3 bases from J, the junction contained 9 bases not matched to a gene. CDR3 length equals 16 residues. Written as DNA, the CDR3 is TGTGCCAGCGGCTCGGCTAGCGGGGGGGGGACAGATACGCAGTATTTT. It yields the protein CASGSASGGGTDTQYF.

On this clonotype: At one of its ends the junction is not consistent with the germline gene, which may arise from a read error. The J gene is TRBJ2-3, the V gene TRBV7-7, with TRBD2 as a possible D gene (5 bases). CDR3 length: 15 residues. Germline V gene sequence: CDR1 SSHAT, CDR2 FNYEAQ (reference sequence). DNA for the CDR3: TGTGCTAGCAGCGCGGGCCAGATGGGCACAGATACGCAGTATTTT. Amino acids: CASSAGQMGTDTQYF.

This chain uses TRBV5-1 with TRBJ1-2, with D tentatively TRBD1 (6 bases). V was cut by 2 bases and J by 4 bases, with 15 bases left in between. CDR1 is SGHRS, CDR2 YFSETQ, per germline. This CDR3 is 15 amino acids long. The CDR3 nucleotides are TGCGCCAGCAGCTTAGCGGGGGGCGACGGCTATGGCTACACCTTC. Translation: CASSLAGGDGYGYTF.

About this clonotype itself: The junction does not match germline at one end; this may be a read error. The chain carries TRBV16 and TRBJ2-3, with TRBD1 as a possible D gene (6 bases). The CDR3 loop spans 15 amino acids. Per germline, CDR1 KGHSY and CDR2 FQNENV. The CDR3 nucleotides read TGTGCCAGCAGCCGCTACAGGGATAGCACAGAGACGCAGTATTTT. It specifies CASSRYRDSTETQYF.

The chain has TRBV12-3 or TRBV12-4 and TRBJ2-5; TRBD1 aligns across 7 bases. The junction had 12 bases not matched to a gene; V was cut back by 6 bases and J by 5 bases. The CDR3 is 15 amino acids. In DNA, the CDR3 is TGTGCCAGCAGCCCGACTGGGGGACAGTGGGAGACCCAGTACTTC. It is translated as CASSPTGGQWETQYF.

This clonotype came up a few times. The V gene is TRBV21-1, the J gene TRBJ2-7; TRBD1, the table's D call, lacks a check against the DNA. TRBV21-1 is labeled a pseudogene. The CDR3 runs 12 residues. CDR3 protein: CASPGYNGEQYF. The CDR3 coding sequence is TGTGCCAGCCCAGGGTACAACGGCGAGCAGTACTTC.

This chain connects TRBV10-3 to TRBJ2-1, with unresolved D. The CDR3 is 15 amino acids. V was clipped by 0 bases and J by 7 bases, with 13 bases between them. The germline gives CDR1 ENHRY, CDR2 SYGVKD. The CDR3, as DNA: TGTGCCATCAGTGAGTCTGGCACTTTAGGGAATGAGCAGTTCTTC. Residues: CAISESGTLGNEQFF.

This rearrangement joins TRBV7-2 to TRBJ1-6; 7 bases are a match to TRBD1. Germline loops: CDR1 SGHTA, CDR2 FQGNSA. CDR3 length equals 16 residues. V was pared by 3 bases and J by 7 bases, with 9 bases of the junction left unmatched. CDR3 sequence: CASSFDSTGPNSPLHF. The CDR3 DNA is TGTGCCAGCAGCTTCGATTCGACAGGGCCGAATTCACCCCTCCACTTT.

The chain is built from TRBV12-3 or TRBV12-4 and TRBJ2-5; D call uncertain. The CDR3 runs 15 residues. Trimming took 6 bases from V and 1 from J, leaving 15 bases between them. Written as DNA, the CDR3 is TGTGCCAGCAGGGGAAGAGACCGACTCCAAGAGACCCAGTACTTC. Its translation is CASRGRDRLQETQYF.

This clonotype has a handful of counts. This chain uses TRBV6-1 with TRBJ1-1, with 12 bases matching TRBD1. This CDR3 spans 18 amino acids. Germline trimming cut 4 bases from V and 3 bases from J; bases unmatched to any gene: 12. The germline V gene has CDR1 MNHNS and CDR2 SASEGT. The CDR3 region is CASSAIPGQGARDTEAFF. Here the CDR3 DNA reads TGTGCCAGCAGTGCCATTCCGGGACAGGGGGCGCGGGACACTGAAGCTTTCTTT.

This chain links TRBV6-5 with TRBJ2-5; maybe TRBD2 (5 bases). Per the germline V gene, CDR1 is MNHEY and CDR2 is SVGAGI. This CDR3 region has 13 residues. V was pared by 9 bases and J by 3 bases, with 14 bases between. CDR3 bases: TGTGCCAGTTCGAGACTAACTAAAGAGACCCAGTACTTC. Translating it yields CASSRLTKETQYF.

This clonotype was observed a few times. This chain uses TRBV29-1 with TRBJ2-7; D gene ambiguous. Gene TRBJ2-5 matches the end of the DNA better, so the J call may be wrong. The CDR3 has 13 residues. Per the germline V gene, CDR1 is SQVTM and CDR2 is ANQGSEA. This chain's CDR3 is CSVPADILETQYF. The CDR3 nucleotides are TGCAGCGTTCCGGCAGACATTTTGGAGACCCAGTACTTC.

The chain employs TRBV13 and TRBJ1-2; TRBD1 matches at 12 bases. Germline V gene data show CDR1 as PRHDT and CDR2 as FYEKMQ (reference sequence). The length of the CDR3 is 16 residues. The J segment lost 6 bases and the V segment lost 5 bases, leaving 10 bases of the junction unmatched. The CDR3 loop reads CASSQEPGQGADGYTF. The CDR3 coding sequence is TGTGCCAGCAGCCAAGAACCGGGACAGGGGGCAGATGGCTACACCTTC.

This sequence joins TRBV25-1 and TRBJ2-7, with TRBD2 matching over 7 bases. CDR3 length: 15 amino acids. The V and J ends lost 3 bases and 2 bases, in that order; junction bases with no gene match: 7. Germline values: CDR1 MGHDK, CDR2 SYGVNS. The CDR3: CASSEGPSGTYEQYF. The CDR3 nucleotides read TGTGCCAGCAGTGAGGGCCCCAGCGGGACCTACGAGCAGTACTTC.

This clonotype appeared a few times. The chain is built from TRBV12-3 or TRBV12-4 and TRBJ2-1; 11 positions agree with TRBD2. V shed 6 bases, J shed 8 bases, and the junction held 9 bases outside the gene matches. This CDR3 is 15 amino acids long. In DNA form, the CDR3 reads TGTGCCAGCAGAACGACTAGCGGGGCCGCCCATGAGCAGTTCTTC. Translated: CASRTTSGAAHEQFF.

The table lists this clonotype with many counts. The chain recombines TRBV5-1 with TRBJ2-7; no definite D call. CDR1 is SGHRS and CDR2 is YFSETQ in the germline V gene. The CDR3 sequence is 11 residues long. Trimming left V 0 bases short and J 6 bases short, with 4 bases between. The CDR3 loop is CASSLEAEQYF. The CDR3 nucleotides read TGCGCCAGCAGCTTGGAAGCCGAGCAGTACTTC.

V gene TRBV20-1 combines with J gene TRBJ1-2; TRBD1 aligns across 7 bases. Trimming at V came to 0 bases and at J to 5 bases, leaving 12 bases not matched to a gene. Germline V gene sequence: CDR1 DFQATT, CDR2 SNEGSKA (reference sequence). The CDR3 sequence is 16 residues long. CDR3 residues: CSARDVGGGYRYGYTF. The CDR3 DNA is TGCAGTGCTAGAGATGTGGGAGGGGGCTATCGGTATGGCTACACCTTC.

The rearrangement uses TRBV12-3 or TRBV12-4 and TRBJ1-6; D is unclear. The V end lost 6 bases, the J end lost 10 bases, and 13 bases lay between the germline ends. The CDR3 covers 13 residues. DNA for the CDR3: TGTGCCAGCAGCTGGTCCAGTTACTCACCCCTCCACTTT. Translating it yields CASSWSSYSPLHF.

This chain links TRBV7-2 with TRBJ2-3; TRBD2 is a possible D gene (6 bases). This CDR3 region has 16 residues. V lost 6 bases and J 2 bases, leaving 18 bases between the germline ends. Looked up from germline, CDR1 is SGHTA and CDR2 is FQGNSA. This chain's CDR3 is CASSYSIGGNTDTQYF. CDR3 bases: TGTGCCAGCAGTTACTCGATTGGGGGGAACACAGATACGCAGTATTTT. The full variable domain, rest sourced from reference TRBV7-2 and TRBJ2-3, is GAGVSQSPSNKVTEKGKDVELRCDPISGHTALYWYRQSLGQGLEFLIYFQGNSAPDKSGLPSDRFSAERTGGSVSTLTIQRTQQEDSAVYLCASSYSIGGNTDTQYFGPGTRLTVL.

This clonotype was observed many times. CDR3 region: CASSPAGIYEQYF. CDR3 sequence (DNA): TGTGCCAGCTCACCGGCCGGAATCTACGAGCAGTACTTC. V usage is TRBV6-5 and J usage is TRBJ2-7, with D hard to call. CDR1 is MNHEY, CDR2 SVGAGI, per germline. V dropped 8 bases and J dropped 3 bases, with 14 bases sitting between them. The length of the CDR3 is 13 residues.

The chain links TRBV4-3 to TRBJ1-1; D gene uncertain. The CDR3 contains 15 residues. Germline CDR1 and CDR2: LGHNA and YSLEER. The V and J ends lost 0 bases and 4 bases respectively, with 12 bases between them. CDR3 nucleotide sequence: TGCGCCAGCAGCCAAGAAGTGTCCAGTCCCACTGAAGCTTTCTTT. It is translated as CASSQEVSSPTEAFF.

The genes are TRBV7-3 and TRBJ2-1; TRBD2 matches 7 bases. With V trimmed by 4 bases and J by 8 bases, 11 bases remained unmatched. The CDR3 contains 15 residues. Germline assignment: CDR1 SGHTA and CDR2 FQGTGA. This chain's CDR3 is CASSWGGGPLYEQFF. CDR3 nucleotide sequence: TGTGCCAGCAGCTGGGGGGGAGGGCCCCTCTATGAGCAGTTCTTC.

There are a few counts of this clonotype. The chain uses TRBV6-5 and TRBJ2-4; D might be TRBD1 or TRBD2, each matching 6 bases. Germline V gives CDR1 MNHEY, CDR2 SVGAGI. This CDR3 spans 18 amino acids. Trimming stripped 2 bases from V and 2 bases from J, with 19 bases between. The CDR3 protein is CASSYRGLEAGPKNIQYF. The CDR3 coding sequence is TGTGCCAGCAGTTACCGGGGGCTAGAGGCGGGACCCAAAAACATTCAGTACTTC.